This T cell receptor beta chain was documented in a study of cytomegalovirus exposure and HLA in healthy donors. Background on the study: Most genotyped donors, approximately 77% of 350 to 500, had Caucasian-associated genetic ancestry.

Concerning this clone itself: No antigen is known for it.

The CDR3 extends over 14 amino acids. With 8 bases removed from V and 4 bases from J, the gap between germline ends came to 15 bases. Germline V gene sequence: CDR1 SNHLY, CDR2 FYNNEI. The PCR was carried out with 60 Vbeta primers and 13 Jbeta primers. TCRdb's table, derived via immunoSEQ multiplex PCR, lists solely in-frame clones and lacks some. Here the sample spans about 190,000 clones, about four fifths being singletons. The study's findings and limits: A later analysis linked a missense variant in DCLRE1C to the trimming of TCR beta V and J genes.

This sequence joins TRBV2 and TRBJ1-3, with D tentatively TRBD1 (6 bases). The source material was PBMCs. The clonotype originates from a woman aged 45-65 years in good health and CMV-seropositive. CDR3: CASRPTGTGNTIYF. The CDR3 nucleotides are TGTGCCAGCCGACCCACAGGGACGGGAAACACCATATATTTT.